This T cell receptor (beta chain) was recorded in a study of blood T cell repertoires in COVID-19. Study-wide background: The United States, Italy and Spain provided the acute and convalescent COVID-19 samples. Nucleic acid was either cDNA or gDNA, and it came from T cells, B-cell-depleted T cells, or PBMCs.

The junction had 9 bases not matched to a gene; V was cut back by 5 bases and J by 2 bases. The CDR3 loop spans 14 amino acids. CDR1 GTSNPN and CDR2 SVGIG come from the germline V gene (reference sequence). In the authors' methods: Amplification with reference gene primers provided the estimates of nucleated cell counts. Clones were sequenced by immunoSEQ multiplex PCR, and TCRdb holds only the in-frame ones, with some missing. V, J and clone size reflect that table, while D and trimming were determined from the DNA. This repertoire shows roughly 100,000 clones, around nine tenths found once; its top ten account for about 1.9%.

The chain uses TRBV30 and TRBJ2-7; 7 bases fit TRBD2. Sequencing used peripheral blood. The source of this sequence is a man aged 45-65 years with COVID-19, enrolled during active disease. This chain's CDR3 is CAWEKRGGTYEQYF. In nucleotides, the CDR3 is TGTGCCTGGGAGAAGCGGGGAGGGACCTACGAGCAGTACTTC.